These T cell receptor beta chains were read from a single sample in a study of CD8 T cells in ankylosing spondylitis. One entry per CDR3 protein, called by TCRdb with MiXCR from the 5' RACE reads. Here the sample spans under 250,000 distinct CDR3 sequences, approximately 10% being singletons. The sample was blood, either unsorted or a sorted T cell fraction (not recorded which). All receptors derive from a male donor with ankylosing spondylitis or in good health (not recorded which). The CDR3 runs from the conserved cysteine through the conserved F or W. The order of the fields is J gene, clone size, V gene, D gene, CDR3 DNA, CDR3 protein. A D gene is named only where the DNA matches it firmly. The size field is filled for only some rows; it gives once, few, many or a size class.

TRBJ2-3 . TRBV5-1 . TGCGCCAGCTGCCCGCTAAACGCAGATACGCAGTATTTT CASCPLNADTQYF
TRBJ1-2 many TRBV20-1 . TGCAGTGCTAAGGACAGTGGCTACACCTTC CSAKDSGYTF
TRBJ1-1 many TRBV29-1 . TGCAGCGTAGCCATGAGGAACACTGAAGCTTTCTTT CSVAMRNTEAFF
TRBJ2-7 . TRBV23-1 . TGCGCCAGCTTACGGGCCTACGAGCAGTACTTC CASLRAYEQYF
TRBJ2-5 . TRBV7-9 TRBD2 TGTGCCAGCAGCTGGAGTGAAGCGGGGGTCCAAGAGACCCAGTACTTC CASSWSEAGVQETQYF
TRBJ2-7 few TRBV2 TRBD2 TGTGCCAGCAGTGTTGCTAGCGGGAGCTCGGGCGAGCAGTACTTC CASSVASGSSGEQYF
TRBJ2-7 many TRBV12-3/TRBV12-4 TRBD2 TGTGCCAGCAGTCCCCGGGCTAGCGGGAAGAGCGAGCAGTACTTC CASSPRASGKSEQYF
TRBJ2-3 . TRBV7-9 TRBD2 TGTGCCAGCATAGCGGGACCCAACGCAGATACGCAGTATTTT CASIAGPNADTQYF
TRBJ2-1 many TRBV2 . TGTGCCAGCAGTGGAGTAGAGAACTACAATGAGCAGTTCTTC CASSGVENYNEQFF
TRBJ2-1 many TRBV7-9 . TGTGCCAGCAGCATTGGGACCGCCTACAATGAGCAGTTCTTC CASSIGTAYNEQFF
TRBJ2-3 . TRBV3-1 . TGTGCCAGCAGCCAAGATCGGGGACTCCCACCGGTTACGCAGTATTTT CASSQDRGLPPVTQYF
TRBJ2-7 few TRBV6-1 . TGTGCCAGCAGTGAAGTCGGGTTCACCTACGAGCAGTACTTC CASSEVGFTYEQYF
TRBJ2-7 many TRBV4-1 . TGCGCCAGCAGCCAAGATGGGTACGGATTCGACGAGCAGTACTTC CASSQDGYGFDEQYF
TRBJ2-2 many TRBV4-2 TRBD1 TGTGCCAGCAGCCCACGTCCCGGGGACAGCTCGAACACCGGGGAGCTGTTTTTT CASSPRPGDSSNTGELFF
TRBJ2-3 . TRBV20-1 . TGCAGTGCTAGCGACTCCCGGGGAACAGATACGCAGTATTTT CSASDSRGTDTQYF
TRBJ1-4 . TRBV7-9 . TGTGCCAGCAGCCCCACGGGGTACACTGAAAAACTGTTTTTT CASSPTGYTEKLFF
TRBJ1-4 few TRBV5-1 . TGCGCCAGCAGCTTGGGCAGGGCGGATGAAAAACTGTTTTTT CASSLGRADEKLFF
TRBJ2-1 once TRBV2 . TGTGCCAGCAGCCCCCGGGACTCCAATGAGCAGTTCTTC CASSPRDSNEQFF
TRBJ2-5 many TRBV20-1 TRBD1 TGCAGTGCTCTCATACTACAGGGGGTTGAGACCCAGTACTTC CSALILQGVETQYF
TRBJ2-2 few TRBV20-1 . TGCAGTGCTAGGGCAGGGCCAGGCACCGGGGAGCTGTTTTTT CSARAGPGTGELFF
TRBJ2-7 many TRBV21-1 . TGTGCCAGCAGACCCCGACAGGTCTACGAGCAGTACTTC CASRPRQVYEQYF
TRBJ2-5 once TRBV12-3/TRBV12-4 TRBD2 TGTGCCATCAGGTTAGCGTCCGGACTAGCGGGAGAACGGCAAGCGACCCAGTACTTC CAIRLASGLAGERQATQYF
TRBJ2-5 many TRBV9 . TGTGCCAGCAGCTCCCTCACTGCCCTGGTAGAGACCCAGTACTTC CASSSLTALVETQYF
TRBJ2-1 . TRBV7-6 TRBD2 TGTGCCAGCAGTCCGTCAACTAGCGGGTTCAATGAGCAGTTCTTC CASSPSTSGFNEQFF
TRBJ2-1 many TRBV6-1 TRBD2 TGTGCCAGCAGCCTTCCGGGACTAAATTTAGAGCAGTTCTTC CASSLPGLNLEQFF
TRBJ1-6 many TRBV27 . TGTGCCAGCAGTTTATCTATCGCCAGCGTTTATAATTCACCCCTCCACTTT CASSLSIASVYNSPLHF
TRBJ2-1 . TRBV12-3/TRBV12-4 TRBD1 TGTGCCAGCAGTTTACATATACAGGGGATGAGCTCCTACAATGAGCAGTTCTTC CASSLHIQGMSSYNEQFF
TRBJ2-7 . TRBV5-1 . TGCGCCAGCAGCGCCTCCTTGGCCTACGAGCAGTACTTC CASSASLAYEQYF
TRBJ2-7 many TRBV23-1 . TGCGCCAGCAGTTTGTGCTACGGACCCCAATACGAGCAGTACTTC CASSLCYGPQYEQYF
TRBJ2-5 . TRBV6-5 . TGTGCCAGCAGTTCTCAGGTTCAACACACAGGGTACCAAGAGACCCAGTACTTC CASSSQVQHTGYQETQYF
TRBJ1-4 many TRBV16 . TGTGCCAGCAGCCAATCCGGGTTGAGGGGTGAAAAACTGTTTTTT CASSQSGLRGEKLFF
TRBJ1-2 many TRBV10-3 . TGTGCCATCAGTGAGGAGGAGGACCCATACTATGGCTACACCTTC CAISEEEDPYYGYTF
TRBJ2-2 . TRBV7-8 TRBD1 TGTGCCAGCAGCTTTCCGGGACAGGTGAACACCGGGGAGCTGTTTTTT CASSFPGQVNTGELFF
TRBJ2-3 . TRBV19 . TGTGCCAGTTACAGGGGCGGGGGCACAGATACGCAGTATTTT CASYRGGGTDTQYF